This is a list of T cell receptor beta chains from one sample in a study of beta chain features in type 1 diabetes. Produced via immunoSEQ multiplex PCR; TCRdb's table is partial and in-frame only. The table records 450,000 to 600,000 clones, roughly 31% of them present only once. Sequenced sample: naive CD4+ T cells from blood. These receptors all stem from a man aged 18 to 29 in good health. The CDR3 runs from the conserved cysteine through the conserved F or W. D genes are given only for firm matches. Clone sizes are given selectively: once, few, many, or a class where the clone is expanded.

D gene	J gene	clone size	V gene	CDR3 DNA	CDR3 protein
-	TRBJ2-7	-	TRBV15	TGTGCCACCAGCAGGCTATCCGGGACGGGGTCCTACGAGCAGTACTTC	CATSRLSGTGSYEQYF
-	TRBJ2-3	-	TRBV4-2	TGTGCCAGCAGCCAAGCGGGAAGGGCGACAGATACGCAGTATTTT	CASSQAGRATDTQYF
TRBD1	TRBJ2-7	few	TRBV30	TGTGCCTGGAGTGTGGGCAGGGGGAAGTGGTACTTC	CAWSVGRGKWYF
-	TRBJ1-4	few	TRBV7-2	TGTGCCAGCAGCTTAGCAGGCCAGGGTGATGAAAAACTGTTTTTT	CASSLAGQGDEKLFF
-	TRBJ2-1	-	TRBV6-1	TGTGCCAGCAGTGAAGCGGGAGTTAATGAGCAGTTCTTC	CASSEAGVNEQFF
TRBD2	TRBJ2-1	-	TRBV9	TGTGCCAGCAGCGTAGGGCTTGTTAGCGGGGTGAACAATGAGCAGTTCTTC	CASSVGLVSGVNNEQFF
-	TRBJ1-1	-	TRBV10-3	TGTGCCATCAAAAGTGGGGCAGGGATTGAAGCTTTCTTT	CAIKSGAGIEAFF
-	TRBJ2-1	-	TRBV5-1	TGCGCCAGCAGCCTACCGGGTTCAGGGGATGAGCAGTTCTTC	CASSLPGSGDEQFF
-	TRBJ2-5	-	TRBV5-1	TGCGCCAGCAGCTTTACTGGAGAGACCCAGTACTTC	CASSFTGETQYF
-	TRBJ2-6	few	TRBV29-1	TGCAGCCCCTCCGGCAGGACCTCTGGGGCCAACGTCCTGACTTTC	CSPSGRTSGANVLTF
TRBD2	TRBJ2-7	-	TRBV28	TGTGCCAGCAGTGCCCCTAACCCTAGCGGGAGGGTGCAAGAGCAGTACTTC	CASSAPNPSGRVQEQYF
TRBD1	TRBJ2-7	-	TRBV18	TGTGCCAGCTCACCACCGTCCGGGACAGGGTGGGATGAGCAGTACTTC	CASSPPSGTGWDEQYF
TRBD1	TRBJ2-7	-	TRBV19	TGTGCCAGTAGTAACCCGGGACAGGGCGTGTACGAGCAGTACTTC	CASSNPGQGVYEQYF
TRBD1	TRBJ2-5	-	TRBV5-4	TGTGCCAGCGGGGACAGGGCTAGGGAGACCCAGTACTTC	CASGDRARETQYF
TRBD1	TRBJ2-7	-	TRBV30	TGTGCCTGGAGTTTTGACAGGGGAGCCTACGAGCAGTACTTC	CAWSFDRGAYEQYF
-	TRBJ2-3	-	TRBV5-1	TGCGCCAGCAGCTTTACTAATTCCGGGACCGGGGGCACAGATACGCAGTATTTT	CASSFTNSGTGGTDTQYF
-	TRBJ2-1	few	TRBV30	TGTGCCTGTAGTGGCCGATACAATGAGCAGTTCTTC	CACSGRYNEQFF
TRBD1	TRBJ2-1	-	TRBV28	TGTGCCAGCAGGTCGGGACAGGGAAGCAATGAGCAGTTCTTC	CASRSGQGSNEQFF
-	TRBJ2-1	-	TRBV15	TGTGCCACCAGCCTGGGCTATAATGAGCAGTTCTTC	CATSLGYNEQFF
-	TRBJ1-4	-	TRBV10-3	TGTGCCATCAGTAGAGAAGCAACTAATGAAAAACTGTTTTTT	CAISREATNEKLFF
-	TRBJ2-5	few	TRBV4-2	TGTGCCAGCAGCCAATCCCCTGGACTTTCCCAAGAGACCCAGTACTTC	CASSQSPGLSQETQYF
TRBD2	TRBJ2-6	-	TRBV7-9	TGTGCCAGCAGCTTGGGACTAGCGGTGAGCTCTGGGGCCAACGTCCTGACTTTC	CASSLGLAVSSGANVLTF
-	TRBJ2-5	-	TRBV9	TGTGCCAGCAGCGTTTGGACAGAAGAGACCCAGTACTTC	CASSVWTEETQYF
-	TRBJ1-4	-	TRBV4-3	TGCGCCAGCAGCCTAAGAGTCAGAACAGGAAGATTTGTCTTT	CASSLRVRTGRFVF
-	TRBJ1-2	few	TRBV7-2	TGTGCCAGCAGCTTACGCCAAGGTGGTAGGGGCTATGGCTACACCTTC	CASSLRQGGRGYGYTF
TRBD2	TRBJ2-1	-	TRBV29-1	TGCAGCGGGGAACGGGACTACCCCCGAAATGAGCAGTTCTTC	CSGERDYPRNEQFF
-	TRBJ2-3	few	TRBV5-1	TGCGCCAGCAGCTTGGAGGGGGATACGCAGTATTTT	CASSLEGDTQYF
-	TRBJ2-1	-	TRBV7-7	TGTGCTAGCAGCCCCGGGGGTAGTGGCTCCTACAATGAGCAGTTCTTC	CASSPGGSGSYNEQFF
TRBD2	TRBJ2-4	-	TRBV6-1	TGTGCCAGCAGTGAAGTTATAGCTAGCGGGAGAAGGGAGATAGCCAAAAACATTCAGTACTTC	CASSEVIASGRREIAKNIQYF
-	TRBJ1-4	few	TRBV25-1	TGTGCCAGCAGTGAAGGCGTGACGGTTGGTAATGAAAAACTGTTTTTT	CASSEGVTVGNEKLFF
TRBD2	TRBJ2-4	-	TRBV5-6	TGTGCCAGCAGAAATAGCGGGAGGAAGGTGGACATTCAGTACTTC	CASRNSGRKVDIQYF
TRBD1	TRBJ2-7	-	TRBV7-6	TGTGCCAGCAGCTTAGCCGGGACAGGGGTTTACGAGCAGTACTTC	CASSLAGTGVYEQYF
-	TRBJ1-1	few	TRBV6-6	TGTGCCAGCAGTTACTCTGACGATGAAGCTTTCTTT	CASSYSDDEAFF
-	TRBJ2-1	-	TRBV7-2	TGTGCCAGCAGCTCGGCGAGTTTTTCCTACAATGAGCAGTTCTTC	CASSSASFSYNEQFF
TRBD2	TRBJ2-7	once	TRBV7-2	TGTGCCAGCAGCCACCAAGCGGGAGGGCTTGACGAGCAGTACTTC	CASSHQAGGLDEQYF
-	TRBJ2-3	-	TRBV19	TGTGCCAGTAGTGGCCAAAACACAGATACGCAGTATTTT	CASSGQNTDTQYF
TRBD1	TRBJ1-4	-	TRBV15	TGTGCCACCAGCAGAGATACAATGACAGGGACTAATGAAAAACTGTTTTTT	CATSRDTMTGTNEKLFF
-	TRBJ1-5	-	TRBV15	TGTGCCACCAGCCCTGGGCGCGGGGGGCCCCAGCATTTT	CATSPGRGGPQHF
TRBD1	TRBJ2-3	-	TRBV30	TGTGCCTGGGCCAGGGACAGGGTCACAGATACGCAGTATTTT	CAWARDRVTDTQYF
-	TRBJ1-4	-	TRBV29-1	TGCAGCGTCGCAGGGGAGTTGGATGAAAAACTGTTTTTT	CSVAGELDEKLFF
TRBD1	TRBJ2-3	few	TRBV23-1	TGCGCCAGCAGTCAAAAAACAGGGGGAAGAGATACGCAGTATTTT	CASSQKTGGRDTQYF
TRBD2	TRBJ2-4	-	TRBV27	TGTGCCAGCAGTTTGGTTTCAACGGGAGGCTCCCCAAACATTCAGTACTTC	CASSLVSTGGSPNIQYF
-	TRBJ1-4	-	TRBV9	TGTGCCAGCAGCGCCGCCGGAGGGAAACTGTTTTTT	CASSAAGGKLFF
-	TRBJ2-5	few	TRBV29-1	TGCAGCGCTCAGGGCAGTTCTAGGACCCAGTACTTC	CSAQGSSRTQYF
TRBD1	TRBJ2-1	-	TRBV30	TGTGCCTGGGACAACAGGGGGCCCAGCTCCTACAATGAGCAGTTCTTC	CAWDNRGPSSYNEQFF